One and the same sample provided the 28 T cell receptor beta chains below, sequenced in a study of blood T cells in healthy people across ages. Alongside a J-beta primer mix, a sample-barcoded 5' primer served in a second PCR lasting about 7 to 11 cycles. TCRdb recomputed calls from the 5' RACE reads with MiXCR, one row per CDR3 protein. The sample comprises about 1,400,000 distinct CDR3 sequences, 55% to 75% of which are singletons, and 6.5% to 8.5% rests with the top ten. Specimen: blood. The receptors were gathered from a man aged 18 to 30 in good health.

This clonotype was seen a handful of times. The J gene is TRBJ2-6, the V gene TRBV3-1, with D tentatively TRBD1 (6 bases). CDR1 and CDR2 (germline): LGHDT, YNNKEL (reference sequence). V was shortened by 2 bases and J by 2 bases, with 13 bases between the two germline ends. The CDR3 covers 17 residues. CDR3 sequence (DNA): TGTGCCAGCAGCCAATCCTTTTCAGGGGCTGGGGCCAACGTCCTGACTTTC. It encodes CASSQSFSGAGANVLTF.

This chain uses TRBV12-3 or TRBV12-4 with TRBJ1-4; D remains ambiguous. The ends were cut back, 3 bases at V and 7 bases at J, with 15 bases in the middle. The CDR3 is 15 amino acids. This chain's CDR3 is CASSFQSVGGEKLFF. The CDR3 DNA follows: TGTGCCAGCAGTTTCCAGTCCGTTGGCGGTGAAAAACTGTTTTTT.

This sequence joins TRBV20-1 and TRBJ2-7, with D unresolved. This CDR3 is 13 amino acids long. Germline V gives CDR1 DFQATT, CDR2 SNEGSKA (reference sequence). Trimming removed 5 bases at V and 3 bases at J, with 14 bases between. The CDR3 loop is CSALTVVSYEQYF. The CDR3 DNA reads as TGCAGTGCTTTGACTGTAGTGAGCTACGAGCAGTACTTC.

The rearrangement joins TRBV15 to TRBJ1-5; D is uncertain. CDR1 is LNHNV, CDR2 YYDKDF, per germline (reference sequence). With 0 bases removed from V and 2 bases from J, the gap between germline ends came to 8 bases. The CDR3 runs 15 residues. The CDR3 loop reads CATSRDRTGNQPQHF. CDR3 sequence (DNA): TGTGCCACCAGCAGAGATAGGACCGGCAATCAGCCCCAGCATTTT.

The J gene is TRBJ1-5, the V gene TRBV9; no clear D gene. Germline V lookup: CDR1 SGDLS, CDR2 YYNGEE. Between the trimmed V and J ends, which lost 0 bases and 2 bases, there was a span of 12 bases. This CDR3 is 16 amino acids long. CDR3 in DNA: TGTGCCAGCAGCGTAGGTTTGGGTAGCGGCAATCAGCCCCAGCATTTT. Its protein is CASSVGLGSGNQPQHF.

V and J are TRBV12-3 or TRBV12-4 and TRBJ1-2; D remains ambiguous. V gave up 8 bases and J gave up 11 bases, with 12 bases separating them. The CDR3 is 10 amino acids. The CDR3 loop reads CASGTIIYTF. CDR3 DNA sequence: TGTGCCAGCGGTACTATAATTTACACCTTC.

This sequence joins TRBV7-2 and TRBJ2-7; D unresolved. The CDR3 has 14 residues. Deletions cut 0 bases from V and 3 bases from J, with 9 bases between. Germline loops: CDR1 SGHTA, CDR2 FQGNSA. DNA for the CDR3: TGTGCCAGCAGCTTAGCTCCCCAGATCTACGAGCAGTACTTC. It is translated as CASSLAPQIYEQYF.

A word on this clonotype: The junction does not match germline at one end; this may be a read error. The chain has TRBV13 and TRBJ2-1, with a possible D match to TRBD2 (6 bases). Germline CDR1 is PRHDT and CDR2 is FYEKMQ (reference sequence). The CDR3 loop spans 11 amino acids. The DNA for the CDR3 is TGTGCCGGCAGCGCCGGGGGTGAGCAGTTCTTC. Its protein product is CAGSAGGEQFF.

The chain uses TRBV27 and TRBJ2-5, with 9 positions matching TRBD1. Germline lookup yields CDR1 MNHEY and CDR2 SMNVEV (reference sequence). The CDR3 totals 13 residues. With 5 bases clipped from V and 6 bases from J, the junction kept 4 bases outside the gene matches. CDR3: CASSLGTGKTQYF. DNA for the CDR3: TGTGCCAGCAGTCTGGGGACAGGGAAGACCCAGTACTTC.

This clonotype was counted between two and nine times. The chain employs TRBV27 and TRBJ2-5; D is unresolved. This CDR3 has 11 amino acids. The V gene's germline CDR1 is MNHEY and CDR2 SMNVEV (reference sequence). Trimming removed 7 bases at V and 4 bases at J, with 7 bases between. This CDR3 reads CASTNRETQYF. In DNA form, the CDR3 reads TGTGCCAGCACCAATCGAGAGACCCAGTACTTC.

With respect to this clonotype: At one end, the junction sequence differs from germline, possibly due to a read error. The chain combines TRBV7-7 with TRBJ2-5; maybe TRBD2 (7 bases). CDR1 SSHAT and CDR2 FNYEAQ come from the germline V gene (reference sequence). This CDR3 spans 15 amino acids. The chain's CDR3 is CASSSTGGPQETQYF. The CDR3 region has the DNA TGTGCTAGCAGCAGCACGGGGGGCCCGCAAGAGACCCAGTACTTC. Filled out from reference TRBV7-7 and TRBJ2-5, the complete variable domain reads GAGVSQSPRYKVTKRGQDVTLRCDPISSHATLYWYQQALGQGPEFLTYFNYEAQPDKSGLPSDRFSAERPEGSISTLTIQRTEQRDSAMYRCASSSTGGPQETQYFGPGTRLLVL.

This rearrangement joins TRBV21-1 to TRBJ2-7. TRBV21-1 is tagged as a pseudogene. This CDR3 spans 15 amino acids. The CDR3, as DNA: TGTGCCAGCAGCAAAGCCAAAGGACGGACGTACGAGCAGTACTTC. Translated: CASSKAKGRTYEQYF.

The rearrangement joins TRBV20-1 to TRBJ1-1; D is perhaps TRBD1 (5 bases). V shed 6 bases and J shed 6 bases, with 17 bases lying between them. Germline V gene data show CDR1 as DFQATT and CDR2 as SNEGSKA (reference sequence). The CDR3 runs to 13 residues. CDR3 DNA sequence: TGCAGTGCAACAAGGGTATCGGGGGCTGAAGCTTTCTTT. Translated: CSATRVSGAEAFF.

CDR3 amino acids: CASGTGPRRDTQYF. DNA for the CDR3: TGTGCCAGCGGTACGGGGCCCCGCCGAGATACGCAGTATTTT. This rearrangement joins TRBV6-2 or TRBV6-3 to TRBJ2-3; D possibly matches TRBD1 or TRBD2 (5 bases each). Germline CDR1 and CDR2: MNHEY and SVGEGT. Trimming removed 8 bases from V and 5 bases from J, with 17 bases in between. The CDR3 extends over 14 amino acids.

This clonotype has just one count. V is TRBV14 and J is TRBJ2-1; D is possibly TRBD2 (5 bases). CDR1 is SGHDN and CDR2 is FVKESK in the germline V gene. This CDR3 is 15 amino acids long. The ends were cut back, 0 bases at V and 9 bases at J, with 15 bases in the middle. DNA for the CDR3: TGTGCCAGCAGCCAAGATTTTTCGGGATTGGGTGAGCAGTTCTTC. Protein: CASSQDFSGLGEQFF.

This sequence joins TRBV20-1 and TRBJ2-5; TRBD2 might be the D (6 bases). Gene TRBJ2-7 matches the end of the DNA better, so the J call may be wrong. The CDR3 loop spans 15 amino acids. Germline V CDR1 and CDR2: DFQATT, SNEGSKA (reference sequence). CDR3 protein: CSASSAGLGSYEQYF. Written as DNA, the CDR3 is TGCAGTGCTAGTAGTGCGGGGCTGGGTTCCTACGAGCAGTACTTC.

As to this clonotype: A read error may produce the germline difference seen at one junction end. The V call is TRBV11-2, the J call TRBJ2-7; 8 bases match TRBD1. The CDR3 has 15 residues. CDR1 is SGHAT and CDR2 is FQNNGV in the germline V gene. In nucleotides, the CDR3 is TGTGCCAGCAGAGACTCGGACAGGGTCTCCTACGAGCAGAACTTC. This translates into CASRDSDRVSYEQNF.

The gene calls are TRBV12-3 or TRBV12-4 and TRBJ1-4; TRBD1 is a possible D gene (5 bases). This CDR3 region has 14 residues. The V gene lost 5 bases and the J gene lost 4 bases, with 11 bases spanning the gap. CDR3 amino acids: CASSPTVVNEKLFF. The CDR3 DNA reads as TGTGCCAGCAGTCCGACAGTCGTTAATGAAAAACTGTTTTTT.

This clonotype was observed a handful of times. The chain combines TRBV20-1 with TRBJ2-1; 7 nucleotides agree with TRBD2. The CDR3 loop spans 15 amino acids. V shed 5 bases, J shed 2 bases, and the junction held 9 bases outside the gene matches. Germline CDR1 DFQATT, CDR2 SNEGSKA (reference sequence). CDR3 nucleotide sequence: TGCAGTGCTGGGGGGTCAGCGGGAACCTACAATGAGCAGTTCTTC. Amino acid sequence: CSAGGSAGTYNEQFF.

The sample holds a few counts of this clonotype. The CDR3 loop is CASMGWTGKSHEQYF. For the CDR3, the DNA is TGCGCCAGCATGGGTTGGACAGGGAAATCCCACGAGCAGTACTTC. V and J are TRBV4-1 and TRBJ2-7; 8 bases line up with TRBD1. The junction had 13 bases not matched to a gene; V was cut back by 7 bases and J by 5 bases. The CDR3 spans 15 residues. CDR1 MGHRA and CDR2 YSYEKL come from the germline V gene.

This clonotype was seen more than once but under ten times. V and J are TRBV29-1 and TRBJ2-3; 10 positions agree with TRBD2. V shed 3 bases, J shed 0 bases, and the junction held 3 bases outside the gene matches. This CDR3 spans 15 amino acids. Germline CDR1 is SQVTM and CDR2 is ANQGSEA. DNA for the CDR3: TGCAGCGTTGAGGGGACTAGCGCTAGCACAGATACGCAGTATTTT. The encoded protein is CSVEGTSASTDTQYF.

This clonotype was detected only once. The chain carries TRBV6-5 and TRBJ1-2; 9 bases align to TRBD1. This CDR3 comprises 17 residues. Per germline, CDR1 MNHEY and CDR2 SVGAGI. Trimming took 4 bases from V and 4 from J; bases not matched to a gene: 13. In DNA, the CDR3 is TGTGCCAGCAGTTCCCGGGACAGGGCGCTCTTGAGCTATGGCTACACCTTC. Protein product: CASSSRDRALLSYGYTF.

This rearrangement joins TRBV9 to TRBJ2-1; D gene unclear. CDR1 and CDR2 (germline): SGDLS, YYNGEE. The CDR3 has 16 residues. Trimming removed 0 bases from V and 1 base from J, with 11 bases in between. Here the CDR3 DNA reads TGTGCCAGCAGCGTAGAGGGTGCGCGGTCCTACAATGAGCAGTTCTTC. Protein sequence: CASSVEGARSYNEQFF.

The V call is TRBV4-2, the J call TRBJ2-5; 10 bases align to TRBD2. In germline, CDR1 is LGHNA, CDR2 YNFKEQ. This CDR3 is built from 19 residues. V was pared by 0 bases and J by 4 bases, with 14 bases of the junction left unmatched. As DNA, the CDR3 is TGTGCCAGCAGCCAAGAACCGAGCGGACTAGCGGTTGGGGCAGAGACCCAGTACTTC. Amino acid sequence: CASSQEPSGLAVGAETQYF.

The gene calls are TRBV7-9 and TRBJ2-7; 8 nucleotides match TRBD1. Unmatched junction bases numbered 11, after V lost 4 bases and J lost 6 bases. Germline loops: CDR1 SEHNR, CDR2 FQNEAQ (reference sequence). CDR3 length: 15 amino acids. In DNA, the CDR3 is TGTGCCAGCAGCTCCCGGACAGGGATTCTTATCGAGCAGTACTTC. Translated, it gives CASSSRTGILIEQYF.

The chain uses TRBV4-3 and TRBJ1-2; D perhaps matches TRBD1 (6 bases). The CDR3 spans 16 residues. Trimming took 7 bases from V and 7 from J, leaving 25 bases between them. CDR1 LGHNA and CDR2 YSLEER come from the germline V gene. CDR3 sequence reads: CASTTDHSGGEGGYTF. CDR3 coding DNA: TGCGCCAGCACCACTGATCATTCGGGGGGCGAGGGTGGCTACACCTTC.

The J gene is TRBJ2-4, the V gene TRBV10-2; D may match TRBD1 or TRBD2 (6 bases each). In germline, CDR1 is WSHSY, CDR2 SAAADI. This CDR3 comprises 11 residues. The germline V and J ends were trimmed by 11 bases and 13 bases, with 18 bases remaining between them. CDR3 DNA sequence: TGCGCCTGCCAACAGGGAGGAGAGCAGTACTTC. Its protein is CACQQGGEQYF.

J is TRBJ2-5 and V is TRBV4-2, with D uncertain. Germline V gene lookup returns CDR1 LGHNA and CDR2 YNFKEQ. This CDR3 has 13 residues. The V and J ends lost 0 bases and 11 bases respectively, with 13 bases between them. The CDR3, as DNA: TGTGCCAGCAGCCAAGATCTCGTCAATGAGCAGTACTTC. Amino acid sequence: CASSQDLVNEQYF.